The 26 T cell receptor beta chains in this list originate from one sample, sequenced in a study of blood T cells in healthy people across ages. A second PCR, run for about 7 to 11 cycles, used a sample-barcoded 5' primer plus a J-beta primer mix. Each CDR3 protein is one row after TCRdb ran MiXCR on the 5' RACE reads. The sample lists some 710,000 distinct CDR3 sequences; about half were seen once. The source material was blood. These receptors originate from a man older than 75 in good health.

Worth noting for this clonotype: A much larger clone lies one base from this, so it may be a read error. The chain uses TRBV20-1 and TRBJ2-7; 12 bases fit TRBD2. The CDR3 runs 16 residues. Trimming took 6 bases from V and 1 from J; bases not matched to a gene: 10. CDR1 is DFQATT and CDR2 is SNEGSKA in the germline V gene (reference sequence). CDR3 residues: CSAVGASGRESYEQYF. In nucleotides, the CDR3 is TGCAGTGCGGTCGGGGCTAGCGGGAGGGAATCCTACGAGCAGTACTTC.

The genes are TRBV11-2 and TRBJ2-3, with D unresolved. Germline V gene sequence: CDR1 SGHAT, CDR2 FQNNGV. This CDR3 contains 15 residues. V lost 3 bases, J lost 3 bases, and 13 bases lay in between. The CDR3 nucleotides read TGTGCCAGCAGCTTTGTTGGGGATGGGACAGATACGCAGTATTTT. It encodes CASSFVGDGTDTQYF.

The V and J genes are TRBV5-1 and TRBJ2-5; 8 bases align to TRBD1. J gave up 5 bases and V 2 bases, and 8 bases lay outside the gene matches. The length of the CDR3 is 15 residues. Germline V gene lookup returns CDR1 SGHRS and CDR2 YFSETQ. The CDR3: CASSLRTGSVETQYF. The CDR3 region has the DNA TGCGCCAGCAGCTTACGGACAGGGTCGGTGGAGACCCAGTACTTC.

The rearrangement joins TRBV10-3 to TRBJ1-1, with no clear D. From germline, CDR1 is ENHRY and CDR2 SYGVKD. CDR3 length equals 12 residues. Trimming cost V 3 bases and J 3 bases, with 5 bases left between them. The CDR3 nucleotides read TGTGCCATCAGTGACCGGTACACTGAAGCTTTCTTT. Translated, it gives CAISDRYTEAFF.

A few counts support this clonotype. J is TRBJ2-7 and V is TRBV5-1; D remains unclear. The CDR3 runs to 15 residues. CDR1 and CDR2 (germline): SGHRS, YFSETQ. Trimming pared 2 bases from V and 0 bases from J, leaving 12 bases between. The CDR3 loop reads CASSLGQQSSYEQYF. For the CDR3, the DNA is TGCGCCAGCAGCTTAGGTCAACAGTCCTCCTACGAGCAGTACTTC.

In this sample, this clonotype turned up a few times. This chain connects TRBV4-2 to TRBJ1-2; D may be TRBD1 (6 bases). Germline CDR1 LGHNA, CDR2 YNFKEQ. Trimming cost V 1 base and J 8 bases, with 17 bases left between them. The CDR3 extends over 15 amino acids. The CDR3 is CASSQGRVAGDGYTF. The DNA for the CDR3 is TGTGCCAGCAGCCAAGGAAGGGTCGCAGGGGACGGCTACACCTTC.

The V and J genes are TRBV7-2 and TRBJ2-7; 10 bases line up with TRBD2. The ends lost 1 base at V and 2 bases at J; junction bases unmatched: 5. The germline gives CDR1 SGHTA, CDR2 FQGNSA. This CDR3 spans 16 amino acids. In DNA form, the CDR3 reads TGTGCCAGCAGCTTAGTGCCTAGCGGGAGCCCCTACGAGCAGTACTTC. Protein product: CASSLVPSGSPYEQYF.

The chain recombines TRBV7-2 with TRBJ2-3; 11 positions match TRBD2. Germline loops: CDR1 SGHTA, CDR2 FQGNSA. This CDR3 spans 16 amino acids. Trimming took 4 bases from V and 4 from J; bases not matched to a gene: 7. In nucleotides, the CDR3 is TGTGCCAGCAGCTCTGTAGCGGGAGGGTCCGCAGATACGCAGTATTTT. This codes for CASSSVAGGSADTQYF.

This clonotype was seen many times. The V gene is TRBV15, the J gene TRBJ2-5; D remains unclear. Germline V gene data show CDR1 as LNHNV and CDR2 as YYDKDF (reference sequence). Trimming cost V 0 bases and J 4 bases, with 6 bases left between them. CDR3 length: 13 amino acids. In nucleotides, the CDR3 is TGTGCCACCAGCAGAGAAAACCGAGAGACCCAGTACTTC. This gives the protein CATSRENRETQYF.

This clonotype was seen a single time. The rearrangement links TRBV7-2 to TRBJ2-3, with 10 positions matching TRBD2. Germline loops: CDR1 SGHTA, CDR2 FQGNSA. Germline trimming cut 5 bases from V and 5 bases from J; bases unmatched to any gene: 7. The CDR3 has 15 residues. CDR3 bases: TGTGCCAGCAGCGGACCGGGACTAGCGAGAGATACGCAGTATTTT. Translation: CASSGPGLARDTQYF.

The DNA for the CDR3 is TGTGCCAGCAGCTTAAACGCGGGAGGGACAGATACGCAGTATTTT. It yields the protein CASSLNAGGTDTQYF. The V and J genes are TRBV7-3 and TRBJ2-3; 9 bases map to TRBD2. The CDR3 contains 15 residues. Germline V gene data show CDR1 as SGHTA and CDR2 as FQGTGA. V lost 1 base to trimming and J lost 3 bases; unmatched junction nucleotides: 2.

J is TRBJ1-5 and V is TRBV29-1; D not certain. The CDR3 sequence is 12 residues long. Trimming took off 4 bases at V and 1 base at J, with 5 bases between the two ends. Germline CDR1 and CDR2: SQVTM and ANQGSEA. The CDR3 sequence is CSVGHSNQPQHF. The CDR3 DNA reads TGCAGCGTTGGACACAGCAATCAGCCCCAGCATTTT. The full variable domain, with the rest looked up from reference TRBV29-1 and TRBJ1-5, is SAVISQKPSRDICQRGTSLTIQCQVDSQVTMMFWYRQQPGQSLTLIATANQGSEATYESGFVIDKFPISRPNLTFSTLTVSNMSPEDSSIYLCSVGHSNQPQHFGDGTRLSIL.

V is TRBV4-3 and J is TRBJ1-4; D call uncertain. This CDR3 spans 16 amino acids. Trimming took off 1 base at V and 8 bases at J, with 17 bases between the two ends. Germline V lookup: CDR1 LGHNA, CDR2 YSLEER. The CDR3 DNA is TGCGCCAGCAGCCAAGGTCACGGCAGGCCGGACGAAAAACTGTTTTTT. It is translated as CASSQGHGRPDEKLFF.

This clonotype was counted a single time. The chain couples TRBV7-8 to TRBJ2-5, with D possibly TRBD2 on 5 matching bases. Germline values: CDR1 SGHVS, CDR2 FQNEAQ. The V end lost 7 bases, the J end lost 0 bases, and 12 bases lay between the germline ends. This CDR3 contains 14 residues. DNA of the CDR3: TGTGCCAGCACGGCGACTAAAAACCAAGAGACCCAGTACTTC. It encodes CASTATKNQETQYF.

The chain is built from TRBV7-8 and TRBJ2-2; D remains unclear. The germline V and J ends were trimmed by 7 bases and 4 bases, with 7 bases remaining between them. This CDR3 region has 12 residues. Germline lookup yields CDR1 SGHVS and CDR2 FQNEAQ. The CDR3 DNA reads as TGTGCCAGCACCCACGGCACCGGGGAGCTGTTTTTT. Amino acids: CASTHGTGELFF.

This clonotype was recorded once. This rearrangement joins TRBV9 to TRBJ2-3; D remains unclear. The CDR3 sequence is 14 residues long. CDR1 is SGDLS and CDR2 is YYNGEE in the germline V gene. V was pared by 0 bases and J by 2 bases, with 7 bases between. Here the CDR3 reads CASSVAVPTDTQYF. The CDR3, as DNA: TGTGCCAGCAGCGTAGCGGTCCCCACAGATACGCAGTATTTT.

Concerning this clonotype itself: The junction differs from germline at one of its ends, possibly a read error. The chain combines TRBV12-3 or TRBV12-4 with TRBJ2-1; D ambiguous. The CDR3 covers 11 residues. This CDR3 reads CASSLSDEKFF. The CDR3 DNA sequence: TGTGCCAGCAGCTTAAGTGATGAGAAGTTCTTC.

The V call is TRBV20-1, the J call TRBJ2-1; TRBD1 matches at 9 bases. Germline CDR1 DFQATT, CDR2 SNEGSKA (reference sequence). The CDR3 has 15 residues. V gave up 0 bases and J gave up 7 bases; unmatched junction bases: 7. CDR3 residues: CSARDPGQGLNEQFF. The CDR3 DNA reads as TGCAGTGCTAGAGATCCAGGACAGGGGTTAAATGAGCAGTTCTTC.

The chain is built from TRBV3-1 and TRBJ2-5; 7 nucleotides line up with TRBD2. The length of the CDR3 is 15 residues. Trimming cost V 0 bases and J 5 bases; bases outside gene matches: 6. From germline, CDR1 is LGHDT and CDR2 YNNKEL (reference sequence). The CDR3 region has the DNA TGTGCCAGCAGCCAAGAAATGCGGGAGATGGAGACCCAGTACTTC. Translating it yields CASSQEMREMETQYF.

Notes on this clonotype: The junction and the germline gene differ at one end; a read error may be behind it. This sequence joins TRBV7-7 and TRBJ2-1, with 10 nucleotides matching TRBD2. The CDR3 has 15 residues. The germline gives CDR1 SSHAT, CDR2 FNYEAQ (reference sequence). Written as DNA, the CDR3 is TGTGCTAGCAGCTTAGTTCTAGCGGGGGCCAATGAGCAGTTCTTC. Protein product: CASSLVLAGANEQFF.

DNA for the CDR3: TGCAGTGCTAGATGGCGGGAGGGGCCGGAGACCCAGTACTTC. Its protein product is CSARWREGPETQYF. The chain has TRBV20-1 and TRBJ2-5; 9 bases fit TRBD2. Germline values: CDR1 DFQATT, CDR2 SNEGSKA (reference sequence). After removal of 2 bases from V and 5 bases from J, the junction contained 6 bases not matched to a gene. The CDR3 spans 14 residues.

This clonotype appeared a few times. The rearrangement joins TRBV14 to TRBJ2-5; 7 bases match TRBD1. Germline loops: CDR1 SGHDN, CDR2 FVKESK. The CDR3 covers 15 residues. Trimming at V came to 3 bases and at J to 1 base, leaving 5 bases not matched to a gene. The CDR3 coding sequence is TGTGCCAGCAGCCAGGACAGGTCAAGCCAAGAGACCCAGTACTTC. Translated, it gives CASSQDRSSQETQYF.

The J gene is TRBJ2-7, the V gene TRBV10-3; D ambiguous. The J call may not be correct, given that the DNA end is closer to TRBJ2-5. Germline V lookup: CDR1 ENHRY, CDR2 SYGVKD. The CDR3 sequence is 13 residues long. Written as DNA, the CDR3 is TGTGCCATCAGTGATATGAGTGGAGAGACCCAGTACTTC. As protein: CAISDMSGETQYF.

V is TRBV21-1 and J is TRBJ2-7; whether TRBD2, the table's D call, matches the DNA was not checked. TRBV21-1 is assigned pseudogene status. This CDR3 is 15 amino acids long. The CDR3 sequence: CASSKFASGRCEQYF. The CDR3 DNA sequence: TGTGCCAGCAGCAAATTTGCTAGCGGGAGATGCGAGCAGTACTTC.

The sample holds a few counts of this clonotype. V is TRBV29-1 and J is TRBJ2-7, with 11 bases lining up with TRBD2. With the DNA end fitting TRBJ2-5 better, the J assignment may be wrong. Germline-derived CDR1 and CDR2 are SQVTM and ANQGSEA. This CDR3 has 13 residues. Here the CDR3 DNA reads TGCAGCGGTGCTAGCGGGAGGAGGGAGACCCAGTACTTC. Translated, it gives CSGASGRRETQYF.

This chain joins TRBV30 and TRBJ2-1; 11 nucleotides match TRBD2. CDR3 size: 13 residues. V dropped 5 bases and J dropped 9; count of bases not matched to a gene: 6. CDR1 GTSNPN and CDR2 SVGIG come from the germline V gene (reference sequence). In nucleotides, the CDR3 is TGTGCCTGGGTTAGCGGGAGGGTGGGTGAGCAGTTCTTC. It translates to CAWVSGRVGEQFF.